The entry below gives a single TCR beta chain sequence along with its context. What it recognizes is unknown. This sample was included in a study of a mutant IDH1 vaccine in newly diagnosed glioma. In the study overall: Of the patients given treatment, roughly 60% were male and approximately 40% were female, and a mean age of approximately 40 years was recorded. Study-wide findings and caveats: A vaccine-induced immune response developed in around 94% of the patients.

Germline V gives CDR1 MRHNA, CDR2 SNTAGT. The CDR3 loop spans 16 amino acids. V trimming: 0 bases; J trimming: 4 bases; junction bases outside the gene matches: 6. Profiling relied on immunoSEQ multiplex PCR, and the TCRdb table lists in-frame clones only, not all of them. The profile shows about 67,000 clones, more than 70% of them singletons. Indicated time point: baseline, week 1 (first vaccination visit). Stated treatment: pre-vaccination baseline after standard-of-care therapy. There were new WHO grade 3 or 4 astrocytomas in the donors, and these were IDH1-mutant and ATRX-lost. The source was peripheral blood mononuclear cells (PBMCs), collected from a glioma patient treated with radiotherapy, temozolomide or both. The TCR comes from a woman between 18 and 30 years old with glioma. Some clones in this sample may be carry-over from other donors' samples. The chain employs TRBV6-4 and TRBJ2-7, with 10 bases lining up with TRBD2. CDR3 protein: CASSDSRLAGSYEQYF. The CDR3 nucleotides are TGTGCCAGCAGTGACTCGAGACTAGCGGGCAGTTACGAGCAGTACTTC.